Sequencing of this T cell receptor beta chain was carried out in a study of shared clonotypes between healthy human individuals. Points from the study as a whole: Compared with clonotypes that all four donors shared, non-shared clonotypes had lower generation probabilities.

With respect to this clone: Its antigen remains unknown.

Produced via immunoSEQ multiplex PCR; TCRdb's table is partial and in-frame only. Of approximately 530,000 clones in the sample, approximately 95% are singletons; the top ten hold about 0.06%. Germline CDR1 reads SGHTA; CDR2 reads FQGNSA. Trimming removed 2 bases at V and 7 bases at J, with 14 bases between. The CDR3 covers 15 residues. The genes are TRBV7-2 and TRBJ1-4, with D perhaps TRBD1 (6 bases). This TCR was sampled from a woman in her thirties in good health. Sequencing used naive CD4+ T cells sorted from blood. Subset in this sample: CD45RA+ positively selected. In nucleotides, the CDR3 is TGTGCCAGCAGCTTATCAGCAGGGGTTGGTGAAAAACTGTTTTTT. Translated: CASSLSAGVGEKLFF.